A single sample gave rise to the 27 T cell receptor beta chains below, sequenced in a study of blood T cell repertoires in COVID-19. Produced via immunoSEQ multiplex PCR; TCRdb's table is partial and in-frame only. The top ten hold under 1.2% of the sample, which has approximately 93,000 clones, about 87% seen once. What was sequenced was peripheral blood. These receptors originate from a human donor in a cohort sampled during active COVID-19.

The rearrangement joins TRBV5-1 to TRBJ2-3; 7 nucleotides agree with TRBD1. CDR1 is SGHRS and CDR2 is YFSETQ in the germline V gene. V was pared by 0 bases and J by 4 bases, with 11 bases of the junction left unmatched. This CDR3 has 17 amino acids. The CDR3 reads CASSLAGVVGGPDTQYF. As DNA, the CDR3 is TGCGCCAGCAGCTTGGCGGGTGTGGTAGGGGGCCCAGATACGCAGTATTTT. The entire variable domain, with the rest obtained from reference TRBV5-1 and TRBJ2-3, is as follows: KAGVTQTPRYLIKTRGQQVTLSCSPISGHRSVSWYQQTPGQGLQFLFEYFSETQRNKGNFPGRFSGRQFSNSRSEMNVSTLELGDSALYLCASSLAGVVGGPDTQYFGPGTRLTVL.

The gene calls are TRBV21-1 and TRBJ2-3; TRBD1 was called by the table and not checked on the DNA. TRBV21-1 is a pseudogene. This CDR3 has 19 residues. In nucleotides, the CDR3 is TGTGCCAGCGGTGAAACCGGCTTAGGAGGGGGCACTAGCACAGATACGCAGTATTTT. Translating gives CASGETGLGGGTSTDTQYF.

V usage is TRBV19 and J usage is TRBJ2-1; D might be TRBD2 (6 bases). This CDR3 is 20 amino acids long. The V end lost 2 bases, the J end lost 0 bases, and 23 bases lay between the germline ends. CDR1 and CDR2 (germline): LNHDA, SQIVND (reference sequence). The DNA for the CDR3 is TGTGCCAGTAGTATAAGATGGGGCGGAAAGGCGGGACGCTCCTACAATGAGCAGTTCTTC. This sequence encodes CASSIRWGGKAGRSYNEQFF.

The genes are TRBV5-1 and TRBJ2-5; no firm D call. The V end was cut by 4 bases, the J end by 2 bases, with 18 bases between. The length of the CDR3 is 16 residues. Germline values: CDR1 SGHRS, CDR2 YFSETQ. In DNA form, the CDR3 reads TGCGCCAGCAGCCTCCCCCCTAAGGCAGGTCAAGAGACCCAGTACTTC. It specifies CASSLPPKAGQETQYF.

The chain has TRBV28 and TRBJ2-7; 10 nucleotides align to TRBD1. This CDR3 is 15 amino acids long. V lost 5 bases and J lost 1; bases outside the gene matches: 5. The germline V gene encodes CDR1 MDHEN and CDR2 SYDVKM. The CDR3 DNA is TGTGCCAGCAGTCTGAGGACAGGGGGTTCCTACGAGCAGTACTTC. This gives the protein CASSLRTGGSYEQYF.

The chain joins TRBV13 to TRBJ2-7, with 9 bases matching TRBD2. Trimming removed 5 bases from V and 3 bases from J; junction bases left unmatched: 8. The germline gives CDR1 PRHDT, CDR2 FYEKMQ (reference sequence). This CDR3 is 15 amino acids long. DNA for the CDR3: TGTGCCAGCAGCACCACTAGCGGGCCAATCTACGAGCAGTACTTC. This sequence encodes CASSTTSGPIYEQYF.

This chain links TRBV18 with TRBJ1-5, with TRBD1 matching 9 bases. The ends lost 8 bases at V and 6 bases at J; junction bases unmatched: 11. Germline V gives CDR1 KGHSH, CDR2 LQKENI. The length of the CDR3 is 15 residues. CDR3 in amino acids: CASPHGQGKGQPQHF. The CDR3 DNA reads TGTGCCAGCCCACATGGACAGGGGAAAGGTCAGCCCCAGCATTTT.

This rearrangement joins TRBV4-1 to TRBJ2-2, with a tentative D call TRBD2 (6 bases). Germline CDR1 reads MGHRA; CDR2 reads YSYEKL. This CDR3 region has 16 residues. With 4 bases removed from V and 7 bases from J, the gap between germline ends came to 19 bases. The CDR3 is CASSRTTGEASGELFF. In nucleotides, the CDR3 is TGCGCCAGCAGCCGCACGACGGGGGAAGCAAGCGGGGAGCTGTTTTTT.

The chain combines TRBV7-9 with TRBJ1-4, with D perhaps matching TRBD1 (5 bases). The V gene lost 5 bases and the J gene lost 5 bases, with 15 bases spanning the gap. The germline CDR1 and CDR2 sequences are SEHNR and FQNEAQ (reference sequence). The CDR3 spans 15 residues. The CDR3 loop is CASSPRGGENEKLFF. CDR3 DNA: TGTGCCAGCAGCCCCCGCGGGGGGGAGAATGAAAAACTGTTTTTT.

On this clone: A read error may produce the germline difference seen at one junction end. This rearrangement joins TRBV15 to TRBJ2-1; TRBD2 aligns across 7 bases. This CDR3 has 14 amino acids. Looked up from germline, CDR1 is LNHNV and CDR2 is YYDKDF (reference sequence). The chain's CDR3 is CATSRDRAGERQLF. Here the CDR3 DNA reads TGTGCCACCAGCAGAGATAGGGCGGGAGAGAGGCAGCTCTTC.

The chain uses TRBV28 and TRBJ2-5; TRBD1 matches at 8 bases. The CDR3 runs to 15 residues. J was trimmed by 2 bases and V by 8 bases; bases with no gene match: 10. CDR1 MDHEN and CDR2 SYDVKM come from the germline V gene. The CDR3 DNA reads as TGTGCCAGCTTGTCGGCGACAGGGGAGCAAGAGACCCAGTACTTC. Its translation: CASLSATGEQETQYF. The full variable domain, its missing parts supplied by reference TRBV28 and TRBJ2-5, is DVKVTQSSRYLVKRTGEKVFLECVQDMDHENMFWYRQDPGLGLRLIYFSYDVKMKEKGDIPEGYSVSREKKERFSLILESASTNQTSMYLCASLSATGEQETQYFGPGTRLLVL.

This clone was counted only a few times. The gene calls are TRBV2 and TRBJ2-7; 10 positions agree with TRBD1. The CDR3 covers 17 residues. Germline CDR1 and CDR2: SNHLY and FYNNEI. V was pared by 6 bases and J by 2 bases, with 13 bases of the junction left unmatched. CDR3 bases: TGTGCCAGCAGCCACGGGACAGGGGCCGTTCTGACCTACGAGCAGTACTTC. Protein product: CASSHGTGAVLTYEQYF.

The V and J genes are TRBV5-4 and TRBJ2-1; 7 bases line up with TRBD2. The CDR3 sequence is 16 residues long. Per the germline V gene, CDR1 is SGHNT and CDR2 is YYREEE (reference sequence). Trimming at V came to 4 bases and at J to 7 bases, leaving 14 bases not matched to a gene. In DNA form, the CDR3 reads TGTGCCAGCAGCACCGCTACTAGCGTCCTAGGGAATGAGCAGTTCTTC. This sequence encodes CASSTATSVLGNEQFF.

This chain links TRBV6-2 or TRBV6-3 with TRBJ1-5, with D perhaps matching TRBD1 (6 bases). The germline gives CDR1 MNHEY, CDR2 SVGEGT. The CDR3 sequence is 14 residues long. Trimming removed 5 bases at V and 6 bases at J, with 14 bases between. The chain's CDR3 is CASSTRGVGQPQHF. The CDR3 DNA sequence: TGTGCCAGCAGTACCAGGGGAGTTGGTCAGCCCCAGCATTTT.

CDR3 loop: CASSWTRGAGDTDTQYF. CDR3 DNA: TGCGCCAGCAGCTGGACGCGGGGAGCGGGAGATACAGATACGCAGTATTTT. The rearrangement joins TRBV5-1 to TRBJ2-3; 8 bases align to TRBD2. The V and J ends lost 3 bases and 3 bases, in that order; junction bases with no gene match: 12. The germline V gene has CDR1 SGHRS and CDR2 YFSETQ. The CDR3 length is 17 residues.

This sequence joins TRBV18 and TRBJ2-1, with 7 bases lining up with TRBD1. The CDR3 length is 16 residues. In germline, CDR1 is KGHSH, CDR2 LQKENI. V gave up 2 bases and J gave up 6 bases; unmatched junction bases: 10. The chain's CDR3 is CASSPNVQGIINEQFF. CDR3 DNA sequence: TGTGCCAGCTCACCAAATGTACAGGGGATTATCAATGAGCAGTTCTTC.

This clone was recorded once. CDR3: CASSSTGANTEAFF. The DNA of the CDR3 is TGTGCCAGCAGCTCGACAGGGGCGAACACTGAAGCTTTCTTT. The J gene is TRBJ1-1, the V gene TRBV28; 8 bases fit TRBD1. This CDR3 comprises 14 residues. Germline V gene sequence: CDR1 MDHEN, CDR2 SYDVKM. Germline trimming cut 6 bases from V and 1 base from J; bases unmatched to any gene: 4.

The V gene is TRBV6-4, the J gene TRBJ2-1; TRBD2 matches 14 bases. Germline V gene lookup returns CDR1 MRHNA and CDR2 SNTAGT. Unmatched junction bases numbered 10, after V lost 0 bases and J lost 9 bases. The CDR3 is made up of 18 amino acids. CDR3 in amino acids: CASSDSIAGLAGGVEQFF. In nucleotides, the CDR3 is TGTGCCAGCAGTGACTCGATAGCTGGACTAGCGGGAGGAGTTGAGCAGTTCTTC.

This chain uses TRBV11-2 with TRBJ2-5; 7 bases map to TRBD2. The V segment lost 0 bases and the J segment 5 bases; nucleotides outside the gene matches: 6. The CDR3 totals 15 residues. Germline V gene data show CDR1 as SGHAT and CDR2 as FQNNGV. CDR3 in DNA: TGTGCCAGCAGCTTAGAGGGCGGGAGTTGGGAGACCCAGTACTTC. Encoded protein: CASSLEGGSWETQYF.

The gene calls are TRBV6-4 and TRBJ2-1; weak D call: TRBD2 (7 bases). From germline, CDR1 is MRHNA and CDR2 SNTAGT. This CDR3 has 15 residues. V dropped 1 base and J dropped 11 bases, with 18 bases sitting between them. CDR3 amino acids: CASSDFEGGVPKQFF. Here the CDR3 DNA reads TGTGCCAGCAGTGACTTCGAGGGGGGGGTCCCTAAGCAGTTCTTC.

The chain links TRBV18 to TRBJ2-5; 7 bases match TRBD2. This CDR3 is 13 amino acids long. V shed 3 bases, J shed 2 bases, and the junction held 0 bases outside the gene matches. CDR1 and CDR2 from the germline V gene are KGHSH and LQKENI. The CDR3 DNA reads as TGTGCCAGCTCACCTAGCGGGCAAGAGACCCAGTACTTC. This encodes CASSPSGQETQYF.

This clone has just one count. The chain is built from TRBV7-6 and TRBJ2-5, with 8 positions matching TRBD2. CDR3 length equals 15 residues. After removal of 2 bases from V and 5 bases from J, the junction contained 7 bases not matched to a gene. Germline V CDR1 and CDR2: SGHVS, FNYEAQ. The CDR3 protein is CASSLSGGPRETQYF. The CDR3 region has the DNA TGTGCCAGCAGCTTATCGGGAGGGCCGAGGGAGACCCAGTACTTC.

The rearrangement uses TRBV7-3 and TRBJ2-5, with 8 positions matching TRBD2. Germline CDR1 reads SGHTA; CDR2 reads FQGTGA. The CDR3 length is 13 residues. The V gene end was trimmed by 8 bases and the J gene end by 4 bases; junction bases not matched to a gene: 6. CDR3 in DNA: TGTGCCAGCCAGCGGGAGAATGGAGAGACCCAGTACTTC. It yields the protein CASQRENGETQYF.

This clone was observed a few times. The V call is TRBV28, the J call TRBJ2-5; TRBD1 agrees at 8 bases. Losses at the gene ends were 6 bases for V and 3 bases for J; bases not matched to a gene: 6. The length of the CDR3 is 14 residues. Germline CDR1 reads MDHEN; CDR2 reads SYDVKM. CDR3 residues: CASRQGAREETQYF. Here the CDR3 DNA reads TGTGCCAGCAGGCAGGGGGCCAGGGAAGAGACCCAGTACTTC.

V gene TRBV7-3 combines with J gene TRBJ2-3, with 16 bases identical to TRBD2. V lost 3 bases, J lost 4 bases, and 4 bases stayed unmatched. The length of the CDR3 is 17 residues. Per germline, CDR1 SGHTA and CDR2 FQGTGA. The CDR3 reads CASSLSGLAGGPDTQYF. The CDR3 DNA is TGTGCCAGCAGCTTGTCGGGACTAGCGGGAGGGCCAGATACGCAGTATTTT.

The chain couples TRBV19 to TRBJ2-5; D call uncertain. The V and J ends lost 3 bases and 0 bases respectively, with 8 bases between them. Looked up from germline, CDR1 is LNHDA and CDR2 is SQIVND (reference sequence). The CDR3 length is 14 residues. The chain's CDR3 is CASSMENNQETQYF. The CDR3 region has the DNA TGTGCCAGTAGTATGGAGAACAACCAAGAGACCCAGTACTTC.

The CDR3 DNA is TGTGCCAGCAGCGCCCCAGTAGCGGGGTCGAACACCGGGGAGCTGTTTTTT. It yields the protein CASSAPVAGSNTGELFF. The genes are TRBV9 and TRBJ2-2, with 8 bases matching TRBD2. Germline CDR1 and CDR2: SGDLS and YYNGEE. The CDR3 consists of 17 residues. V gave up 3 bases and J gave up 0 bases; unmatched junction bases: 7.